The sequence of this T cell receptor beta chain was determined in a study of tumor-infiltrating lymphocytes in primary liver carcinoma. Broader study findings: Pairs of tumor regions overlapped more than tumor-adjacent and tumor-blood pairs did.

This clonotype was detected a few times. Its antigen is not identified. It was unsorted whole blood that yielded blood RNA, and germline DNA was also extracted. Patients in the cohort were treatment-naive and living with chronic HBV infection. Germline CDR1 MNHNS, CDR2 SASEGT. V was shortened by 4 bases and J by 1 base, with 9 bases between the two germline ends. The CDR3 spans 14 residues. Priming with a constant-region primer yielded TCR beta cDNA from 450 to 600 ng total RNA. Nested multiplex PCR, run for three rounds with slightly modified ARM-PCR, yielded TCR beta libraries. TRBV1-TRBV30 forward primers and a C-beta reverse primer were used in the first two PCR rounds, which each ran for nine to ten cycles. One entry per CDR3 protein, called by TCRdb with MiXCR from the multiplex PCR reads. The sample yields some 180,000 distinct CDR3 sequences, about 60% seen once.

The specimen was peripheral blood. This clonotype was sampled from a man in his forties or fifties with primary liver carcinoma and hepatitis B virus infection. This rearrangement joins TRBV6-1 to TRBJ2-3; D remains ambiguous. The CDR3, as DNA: TGTGCCAGCAGTGGAGTGTTTGGCACAGATACGCAGTATTTT. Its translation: CASSGVFGTDTQYF.